This T cell receptor beta chain was captured by sequencing in a study of cytomegalovirus exposure and HLA in healthy donors. Primers included in the PCR were 60 Vbeta and 13 Jbeta primers. Assay used: immunoSEQ multiplex PCR; TCRdb lists only in-frame clones, some missing. This sample has over 85,000 clones, with approximately 75% found just once. Study conclusions and caveats: Several V segments, TRBV6-2 and TRBV6-3 among them, could not be told apart and were dropped. TCR beta chains associated with HLA were, in a later analysis, more clonally expanded than equally common others. Per a prior analysis, the majority of TCR beta V segments were productive roughly 87% or roughly 30% of the time.

Worth noting for this clone: Its antigen is as yet unknown.

This CDR3 is 13 amino acids long. Germline CDR1 reads MNHNY; CDR2 reads SVGAGI (reference sequence). Trimming stripped 6 bases from V and 5 bases from J, with 11 bases between. The receptor was isolated from a woman in her thirties or forties in good health and CMV-seronegative. The sample taken for sequencing was PBMCs. V usage is TRBV6-6 and J usage is TRBJ2-1; D is perhaps TRBD1 (5 bases). CDR3 nucleotide sequence: TGTGCCAGCAGGTCAGACAGAAACAATGAGCAGTTCTTC. Translating gives CASRSDRNNEQFF.